This is a list of T cell receptor beta chains from one sample in a study of Graves' ophthalmopathy and Graves' hyperthyroidism. One entry per CDR3 protein results from TCRdb running MiXCR on the multiplex PCR reads. The data show fewer than 650,000 distinct CDR3 sequences, about a fifth seen once. The source material was peripheral blood. The receptor set was obtained from a woman between 18 and 29 years old with stable Graves' hyperthyroidism. Some clones in this sample may be carry-over from other donors' samples. The CDR3 runs from the conserved cysteine through the conserved F or W. The D gene is left open where the match is weak. Not all rows give a size; the values are once, few, many and, for expanded clones, a class.

V gene	J gene	clone size	D gene	CDR3 DNA	CDR3 protein
TRBV6-1	TRBJ1-2	few	TRBD1	TGTGCCAGCATACCGGGACAGGGATGGAACTATGGCTACACCTTC	CASIPGQGWNYGYTF
TRBV7-6	TRBJ1-1	few	NA	TGTGCCAGCAGCTTTATACAGGTAGGATTCACTGATGCTTTCTTT	CASSFIQVGFTDAFF
TRBV20-1	TRBJ2-6	many	NA	TGCAGTGCTAGTAAGGGGTTGTTCGCTGGGGCCAACGTCCTGACTTTC	CSASKGLFAGANVLTF
TRBV27	TRBJ1-1	many	TRBD1	TGTGCCAGCACCGGGACAGGACTGAACACTGAAGCTTTCTTT	CASTGTGLNTEAFF
TRBV7-6	TRBJ1-2	NA	NA	TGTGCCAGCAGCTTAGTGGCAGGGGCAGGTTATGGCTACACCTTC	CASSLVAGAGYGYTF
TRBV29-1	TRBJ2-6	many	NA	TGCAGCGTTCCCAGGGACCTATCCTCTGGGGCCAACGTCCTGACTTTC	CSVPRDLSSGANVLTF
TRBV20-1	TRBJ1-5	many	TRBD1	TGCAGTGCCAAGACAGGGGGTGGAGGTCAGCCCCAGCATTTT	CSAKTGGGGQPQHF
TRBV20-1	TRBJ1-1	many	TRBD1	TGCAGTGCCCTGACAGGGGGCACTGAAGCTTTCTTT	CSALTGGTEAFF
TRBV11-2	TRBJ2-2	NA	NA	TGTGCCAGCAGTCCCGGACAGCAACGAGGGACCGGGGAGCTGTTTTTT	CASSPGQQRGTGELFF
TRBV11-2	TRBJ2-7	many	NA	TGTGCCAGCAGCAACGGCTGGGGGCCCTACGAGCAGTACTTC	CASSNGWGPYEQYF
TRBV11-2	TRBJ2-5	once	TRBD1	TGTGCCAGCAGCCAGGACAGGGGTGCCCAAGAGACCCAGTACTTC	CASSQDRGAQETQYF
TRBV6-1	TRBJ2-5	NA	NA	TGTGCCAGCAGTCGACGTTTTTGGGGAGAGACCCAGTACTTC	CASSRRFWGETQYF
TRBV7-2	TRBJ1-1	many	NA	TGTGCCAGCAGCTTATTAAAGGCATTTACGAATGCTTTCTTT	CASSLLKAFTNAFF
TRBV6-1	TRBJ1-2	many	NA	TGTGCCAGCAGTCCTAGGGACAATGGCTACACCTTC	CASSPRDNGYTF
TRBV2	TRBJ2-5	many	NA	TGTGCCAGCAGTGAGGGGACCCAGTACTTC	CASSEGTQYF
TRBV6-1	TRBJ1-5	many	TRBD1	TGTGCCAGCAGGGAGACAGGGAATCAGCCCCAGCATTTT	CASRETGNQPQHF
TRBV4-1	TRBJ2-5	many	NA	TGCGCCAGCAGCGTACCTCAGGGCGAGACCCAGTACTTC	CASSVPQGETQYF
TRBV6-4	TRBJ2-7	many	NA	TGTGCCAGCAGCCCACGGGGTCGGGGAAAGAGCTCCTACGAGCAGTACTTC	CASSPRGRGKSSYEQYF
TRBV7-7	TRBJ2-5	many	TRBD2	TGTGCCAGCAGTGACGAGCGGGGCGGGAAGACCCAGTACTTC	CASSDERGGKTQYF
TRBV12-3/TRBV12-4	TRBJ2-5	once	TRBD2	TGTGCCAGCAGTCCGGGGACTAGGGATGGGGAGACCCAGTACTTC	CASSPGTRDGETQYF
TRBV5-8	TRBJ1-3	many	NA	TGTGCCAGCAGCCGTACAGGGTCTTTTGGAAACACCATATATTTT	CASSRTGSFGNTIYF
TRBV28	TRBJ2-7	many	NA	TGTGCCAGCAGTTCCGGGACTCCACCCTACGAGCAGTACTTC	CASSSGTPPYEQYF
TRBV12-3/TRBV12-4	TRBJ2-3	NA	NA	TGTGCCAGCAGTTTAGCGGTGGGGGGGCGGAATACGCAGTATTTT	CASSLAVGGRNTQYF
TRBV5-1	TRBJ2-7	NA	NA	TGCGCCAGCAGGGTAGGGGAGGCCAGAATCTACGAGCAGTACTTC	CASRVGEARIYEQYF
TRBV28	TRBJ2-6	many	NA	TGTGCCAGCAATGGGGTAGACAGTACCTTCTCTGGGGCCAACGTCCTGACTTTC	CASNGVDSTFSGANVLTF
TRBV7-2	TRBJ2-7	many	NA	TGTGCCAGCAGCTCGGGGCTAGCGAACTACGAGCAGTACTTC	CASSSGLANYEQYF
TRBV12-3/TRBV12-4	TRBJ1-1	NA	NA	TGTGCCAGCAGTTTAACAGTTGGAGCTTTCTTT	CASSLTVGAFF
TRBV7-3	TRBJ2-5	many	NA	TGTGCCAGCAGCTTAAATCCGGGGGCCCAAGAGACCCAGTACTTC	CASSLNPGAQETQYF
TRBV6-1	TRBJ1-5	many	NA	TGTGCCAGCAGTGAAGGGGCGGGGGATCAGCCCCAGCATTTT	CASSEGAGDQPQHF
TRBV12-3/TRBV12-4	TRBJ1-5	many	NA	TGTGCCAGCAGTTTTCGAAGGGGGAATCAGCCCCAGCATTTT	CASSFRRGNQPQHF
TRBV28	TRBJ1-1	few	NA	TGTGCCAGCAGTTCTACAGGGAGCAGGACTGAAGCTTTCTTT	CASSSTGSRTEAFF
TRBV20-1	TRBJ1-2	NA	NA	TGCAGTGCTGGACGGGACGCACGATTTGACTATGGCTACACCTTC	CSAGRDARFDYGYTF
TRBV30	TRBJ1-5	once	NA	TGTGCCTGGAGTGTATTCGAGGGGACAACTAGCAATCAGCCCCAGCATTTT	CAWSVFEGTTSNQPQHF
TRBV24-1	TRBJ1-2	NA	TRBD1	TGTGCCACCAGTGACCGCGACAGGGGCGATGGCTTCACCTTC	CATSDRDRGDGFTF
TRBV7-2	TRBJ1-6	many	TRBD1	TGTGCCAGCAGCTTAGGGGGACAGGGAGGATGGAGTAATTCACCCCTCCACTTT	CASSLGGQGGWSNSPLHF
TRBV5-1	TRBJ2-5	many	NA	TGCGCCAGCAGCTTCGGGAAAGAGACCCAGTACTTC	CASSFGKETQYF
TRBV28	TRBJ2-7	many	NA	TGTGCCAGCAGATCCGACAGCTACGAGCAGTACTTC	CASRSDSYEQYF
TRBV12-3/TRBV12-4	TRBJ2-7	many	NA	TGTGCCAGCAGTTTAGGCGGCGGACTCTCCTACGAGCAGTACTTC	CASSLGGGLSYEQYF
TRBV27	TRBJ1-6	many	NA	TGTGCCAGCAGTTTATTCCTTGGGGGGGCTAATTCACCCCTCCACTTT	CASSLFLGGANSPLHF